This record covers a single T cell receptor beta chain. Its target is not known. The protocol was immunoSEQ multiplex PCR, while the TCRdb copy is restricted to in-frame clones and leaves out a portion. The data show about 110,000 clones, roughly 87% seen once. The data belong to a study of T cell responses to AZD1222 COVID-19 vaccine. Whole-study findings and limits: Vaccine-associated CD4 TCRs spanned spike, dominant at 160-218 and 743-854.

The CDR3 length is 15 residues. V lost 5 bases and J lost 3, with 16 bases in between. Germline lookup yields CDR1 SGHTA and CDR2 FQGTGA. The source was peripheral blood, collected on day 0 of MenACWY control vaccination. The sequence derives from an adult in good health. This chain joins TRBV7-3 and TRBJ1-1; possibly TRBD1 for D (5 bases). CDR3 loop: CASSPTPGPHTEAFF. The CDR3 region has the DNA TGTGCCAGCAGCCCAACCCCAGGGCCCCACACTGAAGCTTTCTTT.